The 31 T cell receptor beta chains below all came from one sample that was sequenced in a study of cytomegalovirus exposure and HLA in healthy donors. In the PCR, 60 Vbeta and 13 Jbeta primers were used. Sequencing used immunoSEQ multiplex PCR; TCRdb keeps in-frame clones, though not all of them. Here the sample spans about 140,000 clones, around 79% being singletons. The source material was PBMCs. The receptors come from a woman in her fifties or sixties in good health and CMV-seropositive.

This sequence joins TRBV7-2 and TRBJ2-5; TRBD2 agrees at 13 bases. Per germline, CDR1 SGHTA and CDR2 FQGNSA. The CDR3 sequence is 19 residues long. J gave up 0 bases and V 1 base, and 8 bases lay outside the gene matches. The CDR3 is CASSLGITSGGVYQETQYF. CDR3 in DNA: TGTGCCAGCAGCTTAGGGATCACTAGCGGGGGGGTGTACCAAGAGACCCAGTACTTC. The variable domain in full, completed from reference TRBV7-2 and TRBJ2-5, reads GAGVSQSPSNKVTEKGKDVELRCDPISGHTALYWYRQSLGQGLEFLIYFQGNSAPDKSGLPSDRFSAERTGGSVSTLTIQRTQQEDSAVYLCASSLGITSGGVYQETQYFGPGTRLLVL.

This clone appeared once. The chain joins TRBV6-5 to TRBJ2-2; D remains ambiguous. This CDR3 spans 14 amino acids. Deletions cut 6 bases from V and 2 bases from J, with 10 bases between. In germline, CDR1 is MNHEY, CDR2 SVGAGI. The CDR3 region is CASRPGANTGELFF. CDR3 DNA sequence: TGTGCCAGCAGGCCAGGCGCAAACACCGGGGAGCTGTTTTTT.

V and J are TRBV4-2 and TRBJ2-7, with TRBD2 identical over 8 bases. TRBJ2-1 explains the end of the DNA better; the J call may be wrong. This CDR3 region has 16 residues. Germline CDR1 is LGHNA and CDR2 is YNFKEQ. The CDR3: CASSSRGTGGPGEQFF. In DNA form, the CDR3 reads TGTGCCAGCAGCTCAAGAGGGACGGGGGGGCCTGGTGAGCAGTTCTTC.

J is TRBJ2-7 and V is TRBV28; 8 bases fit TRBD1. Trimming took 3 bases from V and 7 from J; bases not matched to a gene: 14. Per germline, CDR1 MDHEN and CDR2 SYDVKM. This CDR3 comprises 16 residues. The CDR3 region is CASSFRGRGRLMEQYF. The DNA for the CDR3 is TGTGCCAGCAGTTTCCGCGGCAGGGGGCGATTAATGGAGCAGTACTTC.

This chain uses TRBV7-2 with TRBJ2-7; no reliable D call. Germline V gives CDR1 SGHTA, CDR2 FQGNSA. CDR3 length: 14 residues. V shed 3 bases and J shed 2 bases, with 11 bases lying between them. The CDR3 loop is CASSFPLFPYEQYF. The CDR3 bases are TGTGCCAGCAGCTTTCCGTTATTCCCCTACGAGCAGTACTTC.

This rearrangement joins TRBV4-2 to TRBJ1-5, with D unresolved. Trimming cost V 1 base and J 4 bases, with 11 bases left between them. The length of the CDR3 is 15 residues. The V gene's germline CDR1 is LGHNA and CDR2 YNFKEQ. The CDR3 is CASSQVEGFNQPQHF. The DNA of the CDR3 is TGTGCCAGCAGCCAAGTGGAGGGTTTTAATCAGCCCCAGCATTTT.

The rearrangement joins TRBV10-3 to TRBJ1-4; 7 positions match TRBD1. The junction had 12 bases not matched to a gene; V was cut back by 3 bases and J by 2 bases. The germline V gene encodes CDR1 ENHRY and CDR2 SYGVKD. The CDR3 is 18 amino acids. CDR3 residues: CAISDVQGLGGTNEKLFF. In DNA form, the CDR3 reads TGTGCCATCAGTGACGTACAGGGGCTAGGTGGGACTAATGAAAAACTGTTTTTT.

The J gene is TRBJ2-5, the V gene TRBV29-1; 9 nucleotides line up with TRBD2. CDR3 length: 13 amino acids. The V gene's germline CDR1 is SQVTM and CDR2 ANQGSEA. The CDR3 coding sequence is TGCACCGGACGCGGGGGGGGACAAGAGACCCAGTACTTC. This codes for CTGRGGGQETQYF.

This sequence joins TRBV6-6 and TRBJ1-6; unclear D gene. The CDR3 is made up of 12 amino acids. CDR1 and CDR2 (germline): MNHNY, SVGAGI (reference sequence). Trimming cost V 3 bases and J 6 bases, with 3 bases left between them. CDR3 sequence reads: CASSYINSPLHF. Here the CDR3 DNA reads TGTGCCAGCAGTTATATTAATTCACCCCTCCACTTT.

The J gene is TRBJ1-2, the V gene TRBV29-1; 7 bases align to TRBD1. The germline V gene has CDR1 SQVTM and CDR2 ANQGSEA. The CDR3 extends over 13 amino acids. V was pared by 1 base and J by 8 bases, with 7 bases of the junction left unmatched. The CDR3 coding sequence is TGCAGCGTTGAAGGTGAGACAGGGAGCGGCTACACCTTC. Protein product: CSVEGETGSGYTF.

The chain recombines TRBV6-1 with TRBJ1-2, with TRBD1 matching 10 bases. This CDR3 contains 14 residues. V lost 7 bases, J lost 9 bases, and 11 bases stayed unmatched. Germline loops: CDR1 MNHNS, CDR2 SASEGT. The CDR3 DNA is TGTGCCAGCAACCCCGGACAGGGGGGGTCCAGCTACACCTTC. Translating gives CASNPGQGGSSYTF.

This chain uses TRBV30 with TRBJ2-1; D gene unclear. This CDR3 region has 15 residues. Germline V gene sequence: CDR1 GTSNPN, CDR2 SVGIG (reference sequence). V lost 5 bases and J 6 bases, leaving 20 bases between the germline ends. The CDR3 nucleotides are TGTGCCTGGGCCCCCGGTCGCCGCTCGGGCAATGAGCAGTTCTTC. This sequence encodes CAWAPGRRSGNEQFF.

On this clone itself: This same CDR3 is encoded by further DNA sequences in the sample. The chain recombines TRBV19 with TRBJ1-6, with 10 bases that match TRBD1. The CDR3 is made up of 15 amino acids. J was trimmed by 9 bases and V by 9 bases; bases with no gene match: 11. Germline V gene lookup returns CDR1 LNHDA and CDR2 SQIVND (reference sequence). The CDR3 protein is CASKHPGTGASPLHF. The CDR3 DNA is TGTGCCAGCAAACACCCCGGGACAGGGGCTTCACCCCTCCACTTT.

The rearrangement links TRBV7-2 to TRBJ2-3, with 8 bases matching TRBD2. The CDR3 covers 16 residues. The V gene end was trimmed by 0 bases and the J gene end by 4 bases; junction bases not matched to a gene: 6. The germline gives CDR1 SGHTA, CDR2 FQGNSA. CDR3 nucleotide sequence: TGTGCCAGCAGCTTAGCGGCCCCGGGGGGGTCAGATACGCAGTATTTT. It is translated as CASSLAAPGGSDTQYF.

This clone was detected once. This chain uses TRBV21-1 with TRBJ2-7; the table calls TRBD1, which could not be checked here. TRBV21-1 corresponds to a pseudogene. CDR3 size: 14 residues. Written as DNA, the CDR3 is TGTGCCAGCAGCCCCGAGGACAGGGCCCACGAGCAGTACTTC. The encoded protein is CASSPEDRAHEQYF.

The V and J genes are TRBV5-1 and TRBJ2-7, with TRBD1 identical over 8 bases. Germline V gives CDR1 SGHRS, CDR2 YFSETQ. Trimming removed 0 bases from V and 2 bases from J; junction bases left unmatched: 1. This CDR3 is 14 amino acids long. The CDR3 nucleotides are TGCGCCAGCAGCTTGGGGACAGGGCCCTACGAGCAGTACTTC. The encoded protein is CASSLGTGPYEQYF.

This clone was detected a few times. The genes are TRBV7-2 and TRBJ1-1; 7 bases match TRBD1. Per the germline V gene, CDR1 is SGHTA and CDR2 is FQGNSA. V was pared by 5 bases and J by 4 bases, with 7 bases of the junction left unmatched. This CDR3 is 14 amino acids long. This CDR3 reads CASSPGGVGTEAFF. The CDR3 DNA reads TGTGCCAGCAGCCCAGGGGGAGTTGGCACTGAAGCTTTCTTT. Drawing the rest from reference TRBV7-2 and TRBJ1-1, the complete variable domain is GAGVSQSPSNKVTEKGKDVELRCDPISGHTALYWYRQSLGQGLEFLIYFQGNSAPDKSGLPSDRFSAERTGGSVSTLTIQRTQQEDSAVYLCASSPGGVGTEAFFGQGTRLTVV.

J is TRBJ1-1 and V is TRBV29-1, with TRBD1 as a possible D gene (5 bases). Trimming removed 4 bases at V and 0 bases at J, with 9 bases between. The CDR3 is made up of 13 amino acids. Germline values: CDR1 SQVTM, CDR2 ANQGSEA. The CDR3 DNA follows: TGCAGCGTTGGGGGCCAGCTGAACACTGAAGCTTTCTTT. Translation: CSVGGQLNTEAFF.

The chain carries TRBV5-5 and TRBJ2-3, with unresolved D. Germline V gene lookup returns CDR1 SGHKS and CDR2 YYEKEE (reference sequence). The CDR3 runs 14 residues. V was trimmed by 0 bases and J by 3 bases, leaving 8 bases between them. CDR3 sequence (DNA): TGTGCCAGCAGCTTGGAGTGGCATACAGATACGCAGTATTTT. Translated: CASSLEWHTDTQYF.

V gene TRBV28 combines with J gene TRBJ1-2; maybe TRBD1 (5 bases). The CDR3 runs to 14 residues. Germline V gives CDR1 MDHEN, CDR2 SYDVKM. The V and J ends lost 5 bases and 4 bases respectively, with 14 bases between them. The CDR3 bases are TGTGCCAGCAGTAATACCTTGGGGGGCTATGGCTACACCTTC. Translated, it gives CASSNTLGGYGYTF.

The chain employs TRBV2 and TRBJ1-2; 7 bases map to TRBD1. CDR1 and CDR2 (germline): SNHLY, FYNNEI. This CDR3 comprises 14 residues. With V trimmed by 4 bases and J by 2 bases, 4 bases remained unmatched. The CDR3 sequence: CASSVGGGNYGYTF. CDR3 nucleotide sequence: TGTGCCAGCAGTGTAGGGGGCGGGAACTATGGCTACACCTTC.

V usage is TRBV4-3 and J usage is TRBJ2-1, with 7 bases aligning to TRBD2. Germline V CDR1 and CDR2: LGHNA, YSLEER. With V trimmed by 3 bases and J by 0 bases, 11 bases remained unmatched. The CDR3 consists of 18 residues. CDR3 in DNA: TGCGCCAGCAGCCAGACTATCCTCGGGGGGAGCTCCTACAATGAGCAGTTCTTC. It yields the protein CASSQTILGGSSYNEQFF.

V is TRBV7-3 and J is TRBJ2-3; weak D call: TRBD1 (5 bases). The CDR3 extends over 12 amino acids. Trimming cost V 3 bases and J 5 bases, with 6 bases left between them. CDR1 is SGHTA, CDR2 FQGTGA, per germline. CDR3 nucleotide sequence: TGTGCCAGCAGCTTTGGACAAGATACGCAGTATTTT. This translates into CASSFGQDTQYF.

This clone was observed once. The chain recombines TRBV7-9 with TRBJ1-6, with D perhaps matching TRBD1 (5 bases). Trimming pared 5 bases from V and 3 bases from J, leaving 14 bases between. Per germline, CDR1 SEHNR and CDR2 FQNEAQ (reference sequence). This CDR3 is 16 amino acids long. The CDR3 DNA reads as TGTGCCAGCAGCCAAACAGGAATTGTCTATAATTCACCCCTCCACTTT. Its protein product is CASSQTGIVYNSPLHF.

This chain uses TRBV4-3 with TRBJ1-3; 9 nucleotides line up with TRBD1. Germline V CDR1 and CDR2: LGHNA, YSLEER. J was trimmed by 3 bases and V by 1 base; bases with no gene match: 7. This CDR3 contains 17 residues. For the CDR3, the DNA is TGCGCCAGCAGCCAAGGGGGGGACAGGGAAGGTGGAAACACCATATATTTT. Its protein is CASSQGGDREGGNTIYF.

This chain connects TRBV19 to TRBJ2-1, with 12 bases matching TRBD1. CDR1 and CDR2 from the germline V gene are LNHDA and SQIVND (reference sequence). With 3 bases clipped from V and 9 bases from J, the junction kept 3 bases outside the gene matches. This CDR3 comprises 14 residues. The CDR3 DNA reads TGTGCCAGTAGTATCGGGACAGGGGGCAGTGAGCAGTTCTTC. Amino acid sequence: CASSIGTGGSEQFF.

The chain recombines TRBV18 with TRBJ1-2, with a tentative D call TRBD1 (5 bases). V lost 3 bases, J lost 3 bases, and 8 bases lay in between. The length of the CDR3 is 13 residues. The germline gives CDR1 KGHSH, CDR2 LQKENI. The CDR3: CASSPDTYYGYTF. The CDR3 region has the DNA TGTGCCAGCTCACCGGACACCTACTATGGCTACACCTTC.

The chain uses TRBV13 and TRBJ2-7; TRBD2 matches at 10 bases. This CDR3 contains 15 residues. Germline CDR1 and CDR2: PRHDT and FYEKMQ (reference sequence). The junction had 4 bases not matched to a gene; V was cut back by 2 bases and J by 3 bases. In DNA form, the CDR3 reads TGTGCCAGCAGCTTATACACTAGCGGGGTCTACGAGCAGTACTTC. Amino acids: CASSLYTSGVYEQYF.

The chain recombines TRBV29-1 with TRBJ2-5; perhaps TRBD1 as D (6 bases). The CDR3 is 13 amino acids. With 7 bases removed from V and 2 bases from J, the gap between germline ends came to 14 bases. In germline, CDR1 is SQVTM, CDR2 ANQGSEA. Here the CDR3 DNA reads TGCAGCGCCTCGGCACAGGGACAAGAGACCCAGTACTTC. Protein product: CSASAQGQETQYF.

This chain connects TRBV9 to TRBJ1-2, with a possible D match to TRBD1 (5 bases). The CDR3 runs 13 residues. Germline-derived CDR1 and CDR2 are SGDLS and YYNGEE. The V gene lost 0 bases and the J gene lost 7 bases, with 10 bases spanning the gap. The CDR3 protein is CASSVGRGGGYTF. CDR3 nucleotide sequence: TGTGCCAGCAGCGTAGGTCGCGGGGGTGGCTACACCTTC.

This clone has more than one count but fewer than ten. The chain is built from TRBV6-1 and TRBJ2-5, with a possible D match to TRBD1 (5 bases). Germline V gives CDR1 MNHNS, CDR2 SASEGT. V shed 1 base and J shed 4 bases, with 10 bases lying between them. The CDR3 is 14 residues long. DNA of the CDR3: TGTGCCAGCAGTGAAGGAACAGACAGAGAGACCCAGTACTTC. This translates into CASSEGTDRETQYF.